The following is a T cell receptor (beta chain) sequence with its context. Antigen specificity is unknown. Other nucleotide sequences in the sample specify the same CDR3. This specimen belongs to a study of shared clonotypes between healthy human individuals. Study findings and constraints: Generally, estimated richness proved larger in naive subsets than it did in memory subsets.

This was a deep-level run. Profiled with immunoSEQ multiplex PCR; TCRdb holds only in-frame clones, not every one. The sample has about 2 million clones, about 95% seen once. Terminally differentiated effector memory CD45RA+ cells were excluded from the naive CD8 cells, which were CD45RO-negative and positively selected for CCR7. The J segment lost 2 bases and the V segment lost 2 bases, leaving 2 bases of the junction unmatched. Germline CDR1 is SGHDT and CDR2 is YYEEEE. This CDR3 has 15 residues. The receptor's source is a man aged 18 to 29 in good health. The chain links TRBV5-6 to TRBJ2-5; 11 bases agree with TRBD2. The sequenced material came from naive CD8+ T cells sorted from blood. The CDR3 loop is CASSLLAGVQETQYF. CDR3 bases: TGTGCCAGCAGCTTACTAGCGGGGGTTCAAGAGACCCAGTACTTC.